This paragraph reports one TCR beta chain. Its specific antigen is unknown. Nothing much larger sits one base from this clone, and base qualities are not available. The data were obtained in a study of identical twins (dated by TCRdb to 2016 to 2018). Study-wide context: To test whether fetal clonotypes persist, the study used deep sequencing on TCR alpha and beta repertoires from monozygotic twins, unrelated adults of various ages, and cord blood. To rule out contamination, the twin experiments were replicated at different times with different library preparation protocols.

Receptor libraries were prepared by 5' RACE. Sequencer: Illumina HiSeq 2000. Template switching introduced a universal primer binding site; the final cDNA contained a unique molecular identifier, enabling accurate counting of TCR cDNA molecules. Specific primers in the conserved constant-segment region were used to synthesize first-strand cDNA for the TCR alpha and beta chains. To control for contamination, every cDNA library carried two barcodes: a SMART-Mk sample barcode plus Illumina barcodes. Two successive PCR steps introduced TruSeq adapter sequences along with Illumina sample barcodes. The TCR alpha and beta cDNA libraries were sequenced on the Illumina HiSeq platform using custom primers. The authors' pipeline ran thus. MiGEC processed the raw reads to extract unique molecular identifiers, while MiXCR was used to determine the CDR3 positions. Recombination models were inferred per individual with the repgenHMM and IGoR tools using an EM algorithm. Shared clonotype analysis was performed with the tcR package in R, normalizing sharing by the product of cloneset sizes. To study raw recombination without the effects of thymic and clonal selection, out-of-frame nonproductive sequences were analyzed. TCRdb reworked the public reads: Q25 trimming with fastp, MiXCR clone assembly, productive beta chains retained. Every CDR3 protein is listed once, alongside the most common genes and DNA of its rows. The V and J calls come from TCRdb's annotation, not from the publication. Counted in this sample were over 500,000 distinct CDR3 sequences; roughly a fifth of them appeared once. The top ten hold about 0.91% of the sample.

Every donor in the study was a healthy Caucasian. The twin cohort consisted of three pairs of female monozygotic twins, all aged about 18 to 30 years. Positive isolation kits from Invitrogen were used to isolate CD4+ and CD8+ T cell populations. Overall study results and their limits: Compared with coincidental sharing between unrelated individuals, out-of-frame TCR alpha sequences shared between twins had an excess of sequences with low generation probability. Invariant T cells such as MAIT and iNKT could partly confound zero-insertion analyses, though diverse VJ usage argued against this for most clonotypes. Recombination models systematically underestimated out-of-frame TCR alpha sharing in monozygotic twins but agreed with sharing between unrelated individuals. Fewer insertions were carried by abundant cord blood beta clonotypes; a weaker similar trend was observed in young adult naive repertoires, while no such trend was observed in memory repertoires. Because the same donors could not be followed over many years, the conclusions depended on cross-sectional statistical analysis. In beta out-of-frame sequences, excess twin sharing was weaker, because having fewer shared sequences lowered the signal-to-noise ratio.

Trimming takes 0 bases from V and 7 bases from J, and the germline ends sit 12 bases apart. CDR3 length: 14 amino acids, cysteine to phenylalanine. Solely the CDR3 DNA is kept, with 42 bases framed from the first base. Per the germline V gene, SGHVS is the CDR1 and FQNEAQ is the CDR2. Another study also made use of these data, one on T cells expressing NK-cell markers. Reported in the second study: Eight or nine donors provided sorted CD3+CD56+NKG2C+, CD3+CD56+NKG2C- and CD3+CD56-NKG2C+ T-cell subsets, whose TCR beta-chain repertoires were profiled. Of the eight sequenced donors, seven were found to be HCMV-seropositive and one was found to be HCMV-seronegative. In several experiments an anti-gammadeltaTCR antibody was added to restrict sorting to alphabetaTCR-expressing T cells. For about 6 donors, the dominant CD3+CD56+NKG2C+ clonotypes were among the top 10 CD8+ clonotypes and accounted for roughly 1.0-7.5% of CD8+ T cells. Those dominant clonotypes were again the most abundant among CD3+CD56-NKG2C+ cells in a few donors, at roughly 28.3-65%. Whether the expanded NKG2C-expressing T cell clones were specific for HCMV antigens remained unclear. All eight donors whose samples were sequenced were randomly selected healthy volunteers, three of them men and five women. To determine HCMV serostatus, a commercial ELISA kit was used to detect HCMV-specific IgG in serum. MIGEC handled demultiplexing of the reads and grouping by UMI, while MiTCR was used to assemble and quantify clonotypes. To remove erroneous sequences, TCR cDNA sequences were retained only when supported by two or more reads. The tcR package was used for downstream repertoire analysis, and clonotypes were matched across fractions by CDR3 nucleotide sequence plus V segment. Antigen specificity was annotated against VDJdb with VDJmatch, allowing one amino acid substitution in CDR3.

This sequence was found in a woman aged 18-29 years in good health. Recombination joined TRBV7-8 with TRBJ1-2; no D segment can be confidently identified. Material for sequencing was CD4+ T cells sorted from blood. Read as DNA, the sequence is TGTGCCAGCAGCTTAGCGCAAAACTCTGTTGGCTACACCTTC. The resulting protein is CASSLAQNSVGYTF. The CDR3 plus the reference TRBV7-8 and TRBJ1-2 genes for the other parts give the full variable domain: GAGVSQSPRYKVAKRGQDVALRCDPISGHVSLFWYQQALGQGPEFLTYFQNEAQLDKSGLPSDRFFAERPEGSVSTLKIQRTQQEDSAVYLCASSLAQNSVGYTFGSGTRLTVV.